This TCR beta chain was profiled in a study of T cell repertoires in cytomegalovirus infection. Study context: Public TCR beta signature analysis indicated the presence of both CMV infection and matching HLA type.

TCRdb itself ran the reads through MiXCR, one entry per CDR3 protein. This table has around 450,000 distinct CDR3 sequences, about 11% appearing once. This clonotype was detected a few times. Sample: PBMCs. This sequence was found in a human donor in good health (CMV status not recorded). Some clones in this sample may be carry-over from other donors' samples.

DNA of the CDR3: TGTGCCAGCAGTTTGCATCCCGGGGAGCTGTTTTTT. Its protein is CASSLHPGELFF. The gene calls are TRBV28 and TRBJ2-2, with D unresolved. The germline CDR1 and CDR2 sequences are MDHEN and SYDVKM. The CDR3 is 12 residues long. The germline V and J ends were trimmed by 3 bases and 6 bases, with 5 bases remaining between them.